Presented here are 15 T cell receptor beta chains from one specimen sequenced in a study of T cell responses to AZD1222 COVID-19 vaccine. The table came from immunoSEQ multiplex PCR; TCRdb's copy has only in-frame clones and leaves some out. The sample lists 70,000 to 95,000 clones; approximately 90% were seen once. Sequences were derived from peripheral blood, sampled 28 days after the second AZD1222 dose. All receptors come from an adult who received the AZD1222 COVID-19 vaccine.

This chain links TRBV7-8 with TRBJ2-5, with D unclear. The V end lost 0 bases, the J end lost 4 bases, and 3 bases lay between the germline ends. Germline values: CDR1 SGHVS, CDR2 FQNEAQ. This CDR3 region has 12 residues. The CDR3 loop is CASSLAGETQYF. CDR3 coding DNA: TGTGCCAGCAGCTTAGCCGGAGAGACCCAGTACTTC.

The rearrangement uses TRBV28 and TRBJ2-2; D tentatively fits TRBD1 or TRBD2 (5 bases each). The CDR3 extends over 15 amino acids. CDR1 and CDR2 (germline): MDHEN, SYDVKM. V lost 1 base and J lost 4, with 10 bases in between. Written as DNA, the CDR3 is TGTGCCAGCAGTTTATATGGGGCGGGCACCGGGGAGCTGTTTTTT. It yields the protein CASSLYGAGTGELFF.

This chain joins TRBV7-3 and TRBJ2-5, with a possible D match to TRBD2 (6 bases). The ends were cut back, 3 bases at V and 5 bases at J, with 31 bases in the middle. This CDR3 region has 20 residues. Germline values: CDR1 SGHTA, CDR2 FQGTGA. The CDR3 reads CASSFTPRVFGGAVNETQYF. CDR3 bases: TGTGCCAGCAGCTTCACTCCACGGGTGTTCGGCGGGGCAGTTAACGAGACCCAGTACTTC.

The chain employs TRBV7-8 and TRBJ2-7; TRBD2 agrees at 10 bases. The germline V gene has CDR1 SGHVS and CDR2 FQNEAQ. J gave up 3 bases and V 2 bases, and 4 bases lay outside the gene matches. The CDR3 contains 15 residues. The CDR3 coding sequence is TGTGCCAGCAGCTTACGGCCTAGCGGGAGCTACGAGCAGTACTTC. Translating it yields CASSLRPSGSYEQYF.

This clone was observed a handful of times. The chain carries TRBV27 and TRBJ1-1; TRBD1 aligns across 9 bases. CDR3 length equals 14 residues. Trimming removed 8 bases from V and 4 bases from J; junction bases left unmatched: 8. CDR1 is MNHEY, CDR2 SMNVEV, per germline (reference sequence). CDR3 sequence reads: CASGIQGARTEAFF. For the CDR3, the DNA is TGTGCCAGCGGCATACAGGGGGCGCGCACTGAAGCTTTCTTT.

The chain recombines TRBV28 with TRBJ1-4; D gene ambiguous. With 7 bases removed from V and 6 bases from J, the gap between germline ends came to 9 bases. CDR1 and CDR2 (germline): MDHEN, SYDVKM. This CDR3 is 12 amino acids long. CDR3 protein: CASTRFDEKLFF. For the CDR3, the DNA is TGTGCCAGCACCAGGTTCGATGAAAAACTGTTTTTT.

The chain uses TRBV11-2 and TRBJ1-4; a weak D match, TRBD1 (6 bases). V shed 5 bases and J shed 0 bases, with 13 bases lying between them. This CDR3 has 16 amino acids. The germline CDR1 and CDR2 sequences are SGHAT and FQNNGV. CDR3 protein: CASSPRGAATNEKLFF. CDR3 nucleotides: TGTGCCAGCAGCCCTCGGGGGGCTGCAACTAATGAAAAACTGTTTTTT.

The chain couples TRBV5-6 to TRBJ1-2; TRBD1 is a possible D gene (5 bases). This CDR3 has 14 residues. The germline V and J ends were trimmed by 2 bases and 3 bases, with 11 bases remaining between them. From germline, CDR1 is SGHDT and CDR2 YYEEEE. CDR3 sequence reads: CASSFPRGDYGYTF. CDR3 coding DNA: TGTGCCAGCAGCTTCCCAAGAGGGGACTATGGCTACACCTTC.

The chain has TRBV12-3 or TRBV12-4 and TRBJ1-2; D ambiguous. V was pared by 6 bases and J by 7 bases, with 6 bases between. This CDR3 is 10 amino acids long. CDR3 loop: CASRGRGYTF. CDR3 DNA: TGTGCCAGCAGGGGCCGTGGCTACACCTTC.

This chain uses TRBV27 with TRBJ2-3; 8 bases agree with TRBD1. This CDR3 comprises 14 residues. With V trimmed by 8 bases and J by 4 bases, 8 bases remained unmatched. Germline lookup yields CDR1 MNHEY and CDR2 SMNVEV (reference sequence). The CDR3, as DNA: TGTGCCAGCGGGTATTACAGGGGGGCAGATACGCAGTATTTT. This codes for CASGYYRGADTQYF.

The chain uses TRBV5-4 and TRBJ2-3; the D gene could be TRBD1 or TRBD2 (5 bases each). In germline, CDR1 is SGHNT, CDR2 YYREEE (reference sequence). The germline V and J ends were trimmed by 4 bases and 5 bases, with 20 bases remaining between them. The CDR3 length is 16 residues. In nucleotides, the CDR3 is TGTGCCAGCAGCCCCGGGGCCGTCAGAGGGAGAGATACGCAGTATTTT. Translated: CASSPGAVRGRDTQYF.

This clone was observed once. The chain has TRBV7-6 and TRBJ1-2; D perhaps matches TRBD1 (5 bases). Per the germline V gene, CDR1 is SGHVS and CDR2 is FNYEAQ. The CDR3 runs 15 residues. Trimming stripped 5 bases from V and 6 bases from J, with 19 bases between. This CDR3 reads CASSPELRGVDGYTF. CDR3 nucleotide sequence: TGTGCCAGCAGCCCAGAACTTCGGGGGGTGGATGGCTACACCTTC.

The chain has TRBV30 and TRBJ2-7, with D perhaps TRBD1 or TRBD2 (5 bases each). V was clipped by 5 bases and J by 4 bases, with 12 bases between them. The length of the CDR3 is 12 residues. The germline V gene encodes CDR1 GTSNPN and CDR2 SVGIG (reference sequence). CDR3 sequence: CAWGLGAYEQYF. In DNA, the CDR3 is TGTGCCTGGGGGCTCGGGGCTTACGAGCAGTACTTC.

J is TRBJ1-2 and V is TRBV15; 9 nucleotides agree with TRBD1. J lost 3 bases, V lost 1 base, and 6 bases had no gene match. Germline CDR1 is LNHNV and CDR2 is YYDKDF (reference sequence). The CDR3 sequence is 16 residues long. The CDR3 loop is CATSRGWTGVDYGYTF. CDR3 in DNA: TGTGCCACCAGCAGAGGTTGGACAGGGGTGGACTATGGCTACACCTTC.

V is TRBV11-2 and J is TRBJ2-1; 11 nucleotides align to TRBD1. CDR1 and CDR2 (germline): SGHAT, FQNNGV. The CDR3 runs 16 residues. J gave up 6 bases and V 4 bases, and 8 bases lay outside the gene matches. CDR3 amino acids: CASSSSWTGGLNEQFF. In DNA form, the CDR3 reads TGTGCCAGCAGCTCCTCCTGGACAGGGGGCCTCAATGAGCAGTTCTTC.